These 8 T cell receptor beta chains were sequenced from one sample in a study of blood T cell repertoires in COVID-19. This table comes from immunoSEQ multiplex PCR, and its TCRdb copy is limited to in-frame clones, with some not included. This repertoire shows approximately 170,000 clones, around nine tenths found once; its top ten account for 2.5% to 4%. Sequenced sample: peripheral blood. These receptor sequences come from a man in his sixties or seventies with acute or convalescent COVID-19.

The chain recombines TRBV5-1 with TRBJ1-2; D gene ambiguous. This CDR3 comprises 12 residues. Germline CDR1 and CDR2: SGHRS and YFSETQ. Trimming shortened V by 2 bases and J by 6 bases, and 8 bases separated the two germline ends. This CDR3 is CASSFRENGYTF. The CDR3 DNA sequence: TGCGCCAGCAGCTTTCGGGAAAATGGCTACACCTTC.

The chain couples TRBV28 to TRBJ2-7; TRBD1 aligns across 7 bases. Germline V CDR1 and CDR2: MDHEN, SYDVKM. V trimming: 1 base; J trimming: 3 bases; junction bases outside the gene matches: 3. This CDR3 has 14 amino acids. CDR3 bases: TGTGCCAGCAGTTTATCGGGGACAGACTACGAGCAGTACTTC. Residues: CASSLSGTDYEQYF.

This chain connects TRBV2 to TRBJ2-5, with 11 bases that match TRBD2. The CDR3 runs 15 residues. Germline CDR1 is SNHLY and CDR2 is FYNNEI. V dropped 1 base and J dropped 3; count of bases not matched to a gene: 1. The CDR3 loop is CASSEGLAGKETQYF. CDR3 in DNA: TGTGCCAGCAGTGAAGGACTAGCGGGAAAAGAGACCCAGTACTTC.

The chain recombines TRBV28 with TRBJ1-1, with D possibly being TRBD1 (6 bases). This CDR3 is built from 14 residues. V was trimmed by 7 bases and J by 5 bases, leaving 17 bases between them. The V gene's germline CDR1 is MDHEN and CDR2 SYDVKM. CDR3 DNA sequence: TGTGCCAGCATCCTCAGGGGAAGAGGAACTGAAGCTTTCTTT. Translated: CASILRGRGTEAFF.

This clone turned up a few times. V gene TRBV7-9 combines with J gene TRBJ2-7; 10 nucleotides agree with TRBD1. With 1 base clipped from V and 1 base from J, the junction kept 7 bases outside the gene matches. The CDR3 consists of 17 residues. The germline gives CDR1 SEHNR, CDR2 FQNEAQ (reference sequence). CDR3 DNA: TGTGCCAGCAGCTTAGGACAGGGGGCGGGATTTTCCTACGAGCAGTACTTC. Translating it yields CASSLGQGAGFSYEQYF.

This clone was seen only once. This sequence joins TRBV7-2 and TRBJ2-7, with 8 bases matching TRBD1. V was pared by 5 bases and J by 6 bases, with 18 bases of the junction left unmatched. CDR3 length: 17 amino acids. The germline V gene encodes CDR1 SGHTA and CDR2 FQGNSA. The CDR3 sequence: CASSPHTTGTGKVEQYF. In nucleotides, the CDR3 is TGTGCCAGCAGCCCCCATACCACCGGGACAGGTAAGGTCGAGCAGTACTTC.

With regard to this clone: This specimen includes other DNA sequences encoding the same CDR3. The chain is built from TRBV12-3 or TRBV12-4 and TRBJ1-1; 8 bases fit TRBD1. V shed 5 bases and J 5 bases; nucleotides not matched to a gene: 4. The CDR3 runs 13 residues. Here the CDR3 reads CASSGTGGTEAFF. The CDR3 DNA reads TGTGCCAGCAGTGGAACAGGGGGAACTGAAGCTTTCTTT.

V is TRBV7-2 and J is TRBJ1-1, with unresolved D. Looked up from germline, CDR1 is SGHTA and CDR2 is FQGNSA. This CDR3 region has 14 residues. V lost 7 bases and J 0 bases, leaving 12 bases between the germline ends. The CDR3 protein is CASTPQVMNTEAFF. In nucleotides, the CDR3 is TGTGCCAGCACGCCCCAGGTCATGAACACTGAAGCTTTCTTT.